This is a list of T cell receptor beta chains from one sample in a study of neurological immune-mediated disorders. MiXCR, applied by TCRdb to the 5' RACE reads, yields one record per CDR3 protein. Of 50,000 to 60,000 distinct CDR3 sequences in the sample, 3% to 4% were seen once. The sequenced sample consisted of CD4+ T cells from blood. The receptors stem from a woman aged 40 to 49 with multiple sclerosis. The CDR3 runs from the conserved cysteine through the conserved F or W. The D gene is left open where the match is weak. Size is stated as once, few, many or a size class.

>many|TRBD1|TRBV9|TRBJ2-7
TGTGCCAGCAGCGCGGACAGGGTCAACGAGCAGTACTTC
CASSADRVNEQYF
>many|.|TRBV25-1|TRBJ1-2
TGTGCCAGCAGTGAACCCAGCGACAGGTGGGGTTATGGCTACACCTTC
CASSEPSDRWGYGYTF
>many|.|TRBV6-2/TRBV6-3|TRBJ2-7
TGTGCCAGCAGCCGAGCGGGTCTCTACGAGCAGTACTTC
CASSRAGLYEQYF
>once|TRBD1|TRBV7-6|TRBJ2-7
TGTGCCAGCAGCGGGCGGACAGGGTACGAGCAGTACTTC
CASSGRTGYEQYF
>many|.|TRBV6-1|TRBJ1-6
TGTGCCACCACCTCGACCCTAGACAATTCACCCCTCCACTTT
CATTSTLDNSPLHF
>many|.|TRBV10-3|TRBJ2-7
TGTGCCATCGCGGACAGCAGGGTAGCCATCTACGAGCAGTACTTC
CAIADSRVAIYEQYF
>many|TRBD1|TRBV20-1|TRBJ2-5
TGCAGTGCAAAAGGGGGCCTCAACGACGAGACCCAGTACTTC
CSAKGGLNDETQYF
>many|.|TRBV20-1|TRBJ1-4
TGCAGTGCCTGGACAGCCCTTAATGAAAAACTGTTTTTT
CSAWTALNEKLFF
>many|.|TRBV12-3/TRBV12-4|TRBJ2-1
TGTGCCAGCAGTCCCCGTCGCCGAGATGAGCAGTTCTTC
CASSPRRRDEQFF
>many|.|TRBV10-3|TRBJ1-1
TGTGCCATCAGTGAGAGAACAGCCATGAACACTGAAGCTTTCTTT
CAISERTAMNTEAFF
>many|TRBD1|TRBV5-1|TRBJ2-5
TGCGCCAGCAGCTTGGCCGGGACAGGGGAAGAGACCCAGTACTTC
CASSLAGTGEETQYF
>many|.|TRBV7-2|TRBJ1-4
TGTGCCAGCAGCCCCTTGGGGTTCGGCGAAAAACTGTTTTTT
CASSPLGFGEKLFF
>many|TRBD1|TRBV2|TRBJ1-4
TGTGCCAGCAGCCTGACAGGGACGGTATTCGCTAATGAAAAACTGTTTTTT
CASSLTGTVFANEKLFF
>many|.|TRBV20-1|TRBJ1-1
TGCAGTGCTGAGGAAGGCGAATTGAACACTGAAGCTTTCTTT
CSAEEGELNTEAFF
>many|TRBD2|TRBV5-1|TRBJ2-3
TGCGCCAGCAGCCTAGCGGGGCCCACAGATACGCAGTATTTT
CASSLAGPTDTQYF
>many|TRBD1|TRBV5-1|TRBJ2-7
TGCGCCAGCAGCTTGGTTGGGCAGGGGGCGAGACACGAGCAGTACTTC
CASSLVGQGARHEQYF
>few|.|TRBV9|TRBJ1-6
TGTGCCAGCAGCTTCCAGTGGGGGCCTGTGAATTCACCCCTCCACTTT
CASSFQWGPVNSPLHF
>many|TRBD1|TRBV2|TRBJ2-5
TGTGCCAGCAGTGCCTACAGGGGAACGCATCAAGAGACCCAGTACTTC
CASSAYRGTHQETQYF